These 27 T cell receptor beta chains were all obtained from the same sample, sequenced in a study of response to subunit inactivated influenza vaccine. TCRdb reprocessed the RT-PCR reads with MiXCR, giving one entry per CDR3 protein. The data contain about 800,000 distinct CDR3 sequences, 21% of them singletons. Here the sequenced sample was PBMCs from blood, taken roughly 5 days after vaccination. These receptors were taken from a man aged 50 to 60 who received an inactivated influenza vaccine.

The table lists this clonotype with a few counts. The J gene is TRBJ1-5, the V gene TRBV6-2 or TRBV6-3; 7 bases match TRBD1. Germline V gene lookup returns CDR1 MNHEY and CDR2 SVGEGT. Trimming at V came to 2 bases and at J to 4 bases, leaving 2 bases not matched to a gene. This CDR3 is 14 amino acids long. The CDR3 is CASSYDRVNQPQHF. CDR3 DNA sequence: TGTGCCAGCAGTTACGACAGGGTGAATCAGCCCCAGCATTTT.

The chain recombines TRBV7-2 with TRBJ2-7; TRBD1 matches 10 bases. J was trimmed by 3 bases and V by 1 base; bases with no gene match: 6. CDR1 is SGHTA and CDR2 is FQGNSA in the germline V gene. The CDR3 is 16 amino acids. The CDR3 loop reads CASSLVGRTGGYEQYF. DNA of the CDR3: TGTGCCAGCAGCTTAGTAGGCCGGACAGGGGGCTACGAGCAGTACTTC. The full variable domain, completed using reference TRBV7-2 and TRBJ2-7, is GAGVSQSPSNKVTEKGKDVELRCDPISGHTALYWYRQSLGQGLEFLIYFQGNSAPDKSGLPSDRFSAERTGGSVSTLTIQRTQQEDSAVYLCASSLVGRTGGYEQYFGPGTRLTVT.

This sequence joins TRBV6-5 and TRBJ2-7, with D possibly being TRBD2 (5 bases). Germline CDR1 and CDR2: MNHEY and SVGAGI. The V gene lost 4 bases and the J gene lost 1 base, with 11 bases spanning the gap. The CDR3 is 14 amino acids. CDR3 region: CASSSPGVSYEQYF. Here the CDR3 DNA reads TGTGCCAGCAGTTCACCCGGGGTATCCTACGAGCAGTACTTC.

This clonotype was seen repeatedly, ten times or more. The chain is built from TRBV4-1 and TRBJ1-1; TRBD1 aligns across 7 bases. CDR3 length: 13 residues. Germline CDR1 and CDR2: MGHRA and YSYEKL. The ends lost 0 bases at V and 10 bases at J; junction bases unmatched: 5. The chain's CDR3 is CASSQDTGAGAFF. The CDR3 DNA follows: TGCGCCAGCAGCCAAGATACAGGGGCGGGAGCTTTCTTT.

This rearrangement joins TRBV20-1 to TRBJ2-5; 10 positions match TRBD2. Unmatched junction bases numbered 11, after V lost 7 bases and J lost 3 bases. The CDR3 length is 15 residues. From germline, CDR1 is DFQATT and CDR2 SNEGSKA (reference sequence). This chain's CDR3 is CSGASSGGYKETQYF. Written as DNA, the CDR3 is TGCAGTGGGGCGTCTAGCGGGGGTTACAAAGAGACCCAGTACTTC.

This clonotype was observed a few times. This chain connects TRBV29-1 to TRBJ2-4; D might be TRBD1 (5 bases). The V end lost 4 bases, the J end lost 9 bases, and 7 bases lay between the germline ends. The germline V gene encodes CDR1 SQVTM and CDR2 ANQGSEA. The CDR3 length is 10 residues. CDR3 in amino acids: CSVAGSIQYF. Here the CDR3 DNA reads TGCAGCGTTGCAGGGTCCATTCAGTACTTC.

The rearrangement uses TRBV6-2 or TRBV6-3 and TRBJ2-5; the D gene is possibly TRBD2 (5 bases). V gave up 6 bases and J gave up 7 bases, with 12 bases separating them. Per germline, CDR1 MNHEY and CDR2 SVGEGT. The CDR3 runs to 12 residues. CDR3 loop: CASSPNGGTQYF. The CDR3 nucleotides are TGTGCCAGCAGCCCCAACGGAGGGACCCAGTACTTC.

This clonotype was observed at least ten times. The J gene is TRBJ1-5, the V gene TRBV7-2; D possibly corresponds to TRBD1 (6 bases). This CDR3 has 14 amino acids. Trimming pared 4 bases from V and 2 bases from J, leaving 9 bases between. CDR1 and CDR2 (germline): SGHTA, FQGNSA. CDR3 nucleotide sequence: TGTGCCAGCAGCTCGAGACAGGGCAATCAGCCCCAGCATTTT. This gives the protein CASSSRQGNQPQHF.

The chain links TRBV27 to TRBJ2-5; 7 nucleotides align to TRBD2. The V gene's germline CDR1 is MNHEY and CDR2 SMNVEV (reference sequence). The CDR3 consists of 18 residues. V trimming: 1 base; J trimming: 2 bases; junction bases outside the gene matches: 13. The CDR3 DNA reads as TGTGCCAGCAGTTTATTAAGGGAGGGCAGATATTCACAAGAGACCCAGTACTTC. Protein product: CASSLLREGRYSQETQYF.

This clonotype has just a few counts. The chain recombines TRBV20-1 with TRBJ2-3, with D unclear. Germline V gives CDR1 DFQATT, CDR2 SNEGSKA (reference sequence). The CDR3 sequence is 14 residues long. V gave up 0 bases and J gave up 4 bases, with 11 bases separating them. The CDR3 is CSARESTVPDTQYF. As DNA, the CDR3 is TGCAGTGCTAGAGAGTCGACGGTCCCAGATACGCAGTATTTT.

The V call is TRBV5-1, the J call TRBJ2-1; maybe TRBD1 (6 bases). Trimming pared 4 bases from V and 7 bases from J, leaving 18 bases between. CDR1 is SGHRS, CDR2 YFSETQ, per germline. The CDR3 spans 15 residues. CDR3 protein: CASSATGMGRNEQFF. CDR3 in DNA: TGCGCCAGCAGCGCCACAGGGATGGGTCGGAATGAGCAGTTCTTC.

The V gene is TRBV6-1, the J gene TRBJ2-2; TRBD1 matches 12 bases. The CDR3 contains 14 residues. With V trimmed by 6 bases and J by 5 bases, 1 base remained unmatched. From germline, CDR1 is MNHNS and CDR2 SASEGT. The CDR3 DNA reads TGTGCCAGCAGGGGACAGGGGGCAACCGGGGAGCTGTTTTTT. This encodes CASRGQGATGELFF.

This clonotype was seen more than once but under ten times. DNA of the CDR3: TGTGCCAGCAGCTCAGGGACAGGGTCGAACACTGAAGCTTTCTTT. It specifies CASSSGTGSNTEAFF. This chain connects TRBV7-3 to TRBJ1-1; TRBD1 matches 9 bases. V lost 4 bases to trimming and J lost 1 base; unmatched junction nucleotides: 4. There are 15 residues in the CDR3. Germline values: CDR1 SGHTA, CDR2 FQGTGA.

This clonotype was seen more than once but under ten times. This chain links TRBV20-1 with TRBJ2-1, with D perhaps matching TRBD2 (5 bases). The CDR3 loop spans 16 amino acids. Trimming removed 1 base at V and 8 bases at J, with 21 bases between. Per the germline V gene, CDR1 is DFQATT and CDR2 is SNEGSKA (reference sequence). The DNA of the CDR3 is TGCAGTGCTAGAGGGCAGGAGGCTAGCAGTTATGATGAGCAGTTCTTC. This gives the protein CSARGQEASSYDEQFF.

The rearrangement links TRBV6-5 to TRBJ2-2; D might be TRBD1 or TRBD2, each matching 5 bases. The germline V gene has CDR1 MNHEY and CDR2 SVGAGI. This CDR3 spans 19 amino acids. V lost 0 bases and J 1 base, leaving 18 bases between the germline ends. The CDR3 here is CASSYSFQGASLNTGELFF. The CDR3 DNA reads as TGTGCCAGCAGTTACTCGTTTCAGGGAGCATCCCTGAACACCGGGGAGCTGTTTTTT.

The chain uses TRBV5-6 and TRBJ2-1, with D tentatively TRBD2 (5 bases). CDR1 and CDR2 from the germline V gene are SGHDT and YYEEEE. The ends were cut back, 4 bases at V and 12 bases at J, with 26 bases in the middle. This CDR3 has 16 amino acids. The CDR3 DNA sequence: TGTGCCAGCAGCAAGGCTTGGGGATCATTAGGAGGCGTGCAGTTCTTC. Protein product: CASSKAWGSLGGVQFF.

This clonotype was detected only a few times. The chain is built from TRBV20-1 and TRBJ2-3; TRBD2 aligns across 8 bases. Trimming removed 0 bases from V and 2 bases from J; junction bases left unmatched: 10. This CDR3 spans 17 amino acids. CDR1 DFQATT and CDR2 SNEGSKA come from the germline V gene (reference sequence). CDR3 nucleotides: TGCAGTGCTAGAGATCCCTCCCTAGCGGGTATCACAGATACGCAGTATTTT. Encoded protein: CSARDPSLAGITDTQYF.

This clonotype was found many times. The rearrangement joins TRBV12-3 or TRBV12-4 to TRBJ1-6; no clear D. CDR3 length: 12 residues. Trimming took off 6 bases at V and 8 bases at J, with 8 bases between the two ends. The CDR3 sequence: CASRPSYSPLHF. The CDR3 coding sequence is TGTGCCAGCAGGCCATCGTATTCACCCCTCCACTTT.

This clonotype was recorded at least ten times. This sequence joins TRBV12-3 or TRBV12-4 and TRBJ2-1; TRBD1 or TRBD2 may be the D gene (5 bases each). The CDR3 is 15 amino acids. V was shortened by 5 bases and J by 2 bases, with 13 bases between the two germline ends. CDR3 DNA sequence: TGTGCCAGCAGTGGGGGACGGAAAACCTACAATGAGCAGTTCTTC. Translated: CASSGGRKTYNEQFF.

This clonotype turned up a few times. In DNA, the CDR3 is TGTGCCACCAGCAGGGGGGGGACAGGGGTCTACGAGCAGTACTTC. This encodes CATSRGGTGVYEQYF. V and J are TRBV15 and TRBJ2-7, with 10 bases lining up with TRBD1. The CDR3 extends over 15 amino acids. CDR1 is LNHNV, CDR2 YYDKDF, per germline (reference sequence). V lost 3 bases to trimming and J lost 3 bases; unmatched junction nucleotides: 5.

The V call is TRBV9, the J call TRBJ2-1; D call uncertain. The CDR3 has 13 amino acids. CDR1 is SGDLS, CDR2 YYNGEE, per germline. V shed 4 bases and J shed 7 bases, with 12 bases lying between them. The CDR3 DNA reads TGTGCCAGCAGCCCTAATGTGGGTAATGAGCAGTTCTTC. It specifies CASSPNVGNEQFF.

This rearrangement joins TRBV30 to TRBJ2-4; a possible D gene is TRBD2 (7 bases). This CDR3 spans 13 amino acids. V lost 5 bases and J lost 7, with 15 bases in between. In germline, CDR1 is GTSNPN, CDR2 SVGIG (reference sequence). The CDR3 nucleotides are TGTGCCTGGGCCCAGGGAGGGGGGAACATTCAGTACTTC. Its translation: CAWAQGGGNIQYF.

V gene TRBV5-1 combines with J gene TRBJ2-7; TRBD2 agrees at 9 bases. This CDR3 contains 15 residues. Trimming cost V 0 bases and J 2 bases; bases outside gene matches: 3. Germline assignment: CDR1 SGHRS and CDR2 YFSETQ. The CDR3 region is CASSLASGVTYEQYF. The DNA for the CDR3 is TGCGCCAGCAGCTTGGCTAGCGGGGTCACCTACGAGCAGTACTTC.

V is TRBV29-1 and J is TRBJ2-3; D gene uncertain. The germline V gene encodes CDR1 SQVTM and CDR2 ANQGSEA. V was pared by 6 bases and J by 0 bases, with 13 bases between. The CDR3 runs 14 residues. CDR3 nucleotides: TGCAGCGTCATGGGCGCTTCTAGCACAGATACGCAGTATTTT. Its translation is CSVMGASSTDTQYF.

The rearrangement links TRBV12-3 or TRBV12-4 to TRBJ2-7, with D perhaps matching TRBD1 (5 bases). Between the trimmed V and J ends, which lost 5 bases and 4 bases, there was a span of 18 bases. The CDR3 covers 15 residues. The CDR3 loop reads CASSTDTGSRYEQYF. In DNA, the CDR3 is TGTGCCAGCAGTACCGACACAGGATCCCGGTACGAGCAGTACTTC.

V usage is TRBV5-1 and J usage is TRBJ1-1; tentatively, D is TRBD1 (5 bases). CDR1 is SGHRS, CDR2 YFSETQ, per germline. The CDR3 is 14 residues long. V lost 4 bases to trimming and J lost 4 bases, with 14 bases between them. The chain's CDR3 is CASSPSGGGTEAFF. As DNA, the CDR3 is TGCGCCAGCAGCCCCTCCGGGGGAGGCACTGAAGCTTTCTTT. The entire variable domain, with the rest obtained from reference TRBV5-1 and TRBJ1-1, is as follows: KAGVTQTPRYLIKTRGQQVTLSCSPISGHRSVSWYQQTPGQGLQFLFEYFSETQRNKGNFPGRFSGRQFSNSRSEMNVSTLELGDSALYLCASSPSGGGTEAFFGQGTRLTVV.

This clonotype was counted between two and nine times. V usage is TRBV7-3 and J usage is TRBJ2-5; maybe TRBD2 (5 bases). CDR1 is SGHTA, CDR2 FQGTGA, per germline. Trimming stripped 2 bases from V and 5 bases from J, with 9 bases between. This CDR3 region has 13 residues. The CDR3: CASSLGSLETQYF. DNA of the CDR3: TGTGCCAGCAGCTTAGGGAGTTTGGAGACCCAGTACTTC. Variable domain in full (rest from reference TRBV7-3 and TRBJ2-5): GAGVSQTPSNKVTEKGKYVELRCDPISGHTALYWYRQSLGQGPEFLIYFQGTGAADDSGLPNDRFFAVRPEGSVSTLKIQRTERGDSAVYLCASSLGSLETQYFGPGTRLLVL.